The clone carrying this TCR beta chain occurred once. While infection was still active, Seattle patients were enrolled and then followed longitudinally. The source of the sample is a study of blood T cell repertoires in COVID-19. The overall study: Sample material is recorded as cDNA or gDNA derived from T cells, B-cell-depleted T cells, or PBMCs.

The authors' processing: Amplifying reference gene primers gave estimates of nucleated cell counts. Clones were read by immunoSEQ multiplex PCR, and TCRdb kept only the in-frame ones, dropping some. V, J and clone size are taken as reported in that table, and D and trimming were inferred from the DNA itself. This sample has roughly 190,000 clones, with 94% found just once. CDR3 length: 16 residues. V was shortened by 11 bases and J by 1 base, with 24 bases between the two germline ends. Germline values: CDR1 LNHDA, CDR2 SQIVND (reference sequence). Sample: peripheral blood. The TCR was taken from a man aged 25-45 years with COVID-19, enrolled during active disease. This sequence joins TRBV19 and TRBJ2-7; D is possibly TRBD2 (5 bases). The CDR3 here is CAGSGIGVGRSYEQYF. CDR3 nucleotides: TGTGCCGGCTCGGGGATTGGGGTTGGTAGGTCCTACGAGCAGTACTTC.